This TCR beta chain was obtained from a study of blood T cell repertoires in COVID-19. Looked up from germline, CDR1 is SGHAT and CDR2 is FQNNGV. The junction had 4 bases not matched to a gene; V was cut back by 5 bases and J by 5 bases. This CDR3 is built from 14 residues. Only in-frame clones appear in the TCRdb table, and some are missing; sequencing was by immunoSEQ multiplex PCR. The table lists about 99,000 clones, roughly 87% of them singletons, with 3% to 3.5% in the top ten. The sequencing sample was made of peripheral blood. This sequence joins TRBV11-2 and TRBJ1-4, with 8 bases that match TRBD1. The receptor's source is a man aged 50 to 60 in a cohort sampled during active COVID-19. CDR3 in DNA: TGTGCCAGCAGCCCAACAGGGGGAAATGAAAAACTGTTTTTT. It specifies CASSPTGGNEKLFF.